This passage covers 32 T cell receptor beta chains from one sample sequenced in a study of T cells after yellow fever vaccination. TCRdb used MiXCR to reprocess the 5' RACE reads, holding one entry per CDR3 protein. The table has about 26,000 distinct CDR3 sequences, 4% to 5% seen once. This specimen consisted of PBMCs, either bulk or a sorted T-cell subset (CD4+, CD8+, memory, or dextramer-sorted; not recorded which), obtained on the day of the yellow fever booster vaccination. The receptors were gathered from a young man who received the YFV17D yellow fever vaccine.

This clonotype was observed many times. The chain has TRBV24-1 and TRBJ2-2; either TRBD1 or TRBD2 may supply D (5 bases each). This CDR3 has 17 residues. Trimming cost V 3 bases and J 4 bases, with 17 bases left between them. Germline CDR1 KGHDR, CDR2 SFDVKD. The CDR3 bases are TGTGCCACCAGTGATACATTTTACGCAGGGAGCACCGGGGAGCTGTTTTTT. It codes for CATSDTFYAGSTGELFF.

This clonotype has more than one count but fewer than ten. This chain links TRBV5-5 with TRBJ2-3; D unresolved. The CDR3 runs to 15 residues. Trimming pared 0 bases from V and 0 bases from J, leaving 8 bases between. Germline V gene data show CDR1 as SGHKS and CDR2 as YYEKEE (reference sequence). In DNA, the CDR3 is TGTGCCAGCAGCTTGGGGGTAACTAGCACAGATACGCAGTATTTT. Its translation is CASSLGVTSTDTQYF.

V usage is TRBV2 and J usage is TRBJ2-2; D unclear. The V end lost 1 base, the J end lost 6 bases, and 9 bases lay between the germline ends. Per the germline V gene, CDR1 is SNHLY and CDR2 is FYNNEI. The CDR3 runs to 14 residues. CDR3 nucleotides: TGTGCCAGCAGTGAAGATGGCGCTGCCGGGGAGCTGTTTTTT. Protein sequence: CASSEDGAAGELFF.

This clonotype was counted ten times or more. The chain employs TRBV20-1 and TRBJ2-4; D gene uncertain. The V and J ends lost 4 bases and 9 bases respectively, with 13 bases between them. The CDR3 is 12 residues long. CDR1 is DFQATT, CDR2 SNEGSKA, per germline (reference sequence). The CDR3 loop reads CSATDSFSIQYF. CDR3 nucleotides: TGCAGTGCTACAGACTCATTCAGCATTCAGTACTTC.

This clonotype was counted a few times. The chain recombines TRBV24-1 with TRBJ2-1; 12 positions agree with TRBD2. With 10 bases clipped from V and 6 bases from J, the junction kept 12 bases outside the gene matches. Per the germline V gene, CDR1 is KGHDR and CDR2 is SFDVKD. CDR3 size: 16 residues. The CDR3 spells CATTSGGPAGRNEQFF. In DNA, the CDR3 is TGTGCCACGACTAGCGGGGGCCCCGCGGGTCGCAATGAGCAGTTCTTC.

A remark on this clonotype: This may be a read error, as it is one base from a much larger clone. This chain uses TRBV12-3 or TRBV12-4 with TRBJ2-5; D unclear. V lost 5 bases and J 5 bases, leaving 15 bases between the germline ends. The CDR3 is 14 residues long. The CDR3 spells CASSQIGLGETQYF. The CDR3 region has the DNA TGTGCCAGCAGTCAGATCGGGTTAGGCGAGACCCAGTACTTC.

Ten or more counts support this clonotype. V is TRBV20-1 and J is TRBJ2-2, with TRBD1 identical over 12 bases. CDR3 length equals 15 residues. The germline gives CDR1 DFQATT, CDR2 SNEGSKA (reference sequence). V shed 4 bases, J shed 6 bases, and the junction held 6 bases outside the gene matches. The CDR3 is CSAIRGQGAAGELFF. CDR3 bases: TGCAGTGCTATCAGGGGACAGGGGGCTGCCGGGGAGCTGTTTTTT.

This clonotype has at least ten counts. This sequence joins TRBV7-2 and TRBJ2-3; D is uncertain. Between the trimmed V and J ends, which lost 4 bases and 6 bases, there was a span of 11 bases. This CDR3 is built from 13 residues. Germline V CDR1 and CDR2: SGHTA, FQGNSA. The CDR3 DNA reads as TGTGCCAGCAGCTCTCCTTTTCCCGATACGCAGTATTTT. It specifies CASSSPFPDTQYF.

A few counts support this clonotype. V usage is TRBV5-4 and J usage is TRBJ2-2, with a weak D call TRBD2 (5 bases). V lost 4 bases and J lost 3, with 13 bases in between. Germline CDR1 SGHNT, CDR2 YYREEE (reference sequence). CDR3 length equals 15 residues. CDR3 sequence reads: CASSGHSADTGELFF. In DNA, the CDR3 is TGTGCCAGCAGCGGTCATAGCGCCGACACCGGGGAGCTGTTTTTT.

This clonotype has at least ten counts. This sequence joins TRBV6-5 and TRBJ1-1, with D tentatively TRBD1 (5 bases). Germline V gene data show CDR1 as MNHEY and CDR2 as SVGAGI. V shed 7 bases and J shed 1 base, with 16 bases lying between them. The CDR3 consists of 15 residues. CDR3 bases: TGTGCCAGCATTCCGTGGGGCCAGGGGAACACTGAAGCTTTCTTT. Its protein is CASIPWGQGNTEAFF.

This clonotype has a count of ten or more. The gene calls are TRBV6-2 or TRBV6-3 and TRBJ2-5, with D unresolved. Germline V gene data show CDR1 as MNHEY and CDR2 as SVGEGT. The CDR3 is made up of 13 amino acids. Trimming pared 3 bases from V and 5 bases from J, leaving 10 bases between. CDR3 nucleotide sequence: TGTGCCAGCAGTTATCGTCCCTTCGAGACCCAGTACTTC. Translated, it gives CASSYRPFETQYF.

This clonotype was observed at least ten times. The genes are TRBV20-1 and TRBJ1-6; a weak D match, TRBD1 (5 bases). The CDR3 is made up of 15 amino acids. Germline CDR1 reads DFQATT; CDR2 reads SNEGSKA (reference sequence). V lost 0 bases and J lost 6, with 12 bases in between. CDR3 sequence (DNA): TGCAGTGCTAGAGATGGCGGACAAATTAATTCACCCCTCCACTTT. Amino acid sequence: CSARDGGQINSPLHF.

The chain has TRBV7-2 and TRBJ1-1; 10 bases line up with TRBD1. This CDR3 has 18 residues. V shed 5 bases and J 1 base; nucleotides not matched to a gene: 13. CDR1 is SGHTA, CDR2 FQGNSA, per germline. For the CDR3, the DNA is TGTGCCAGCAGCCCATTAGTGGGGACAGGGGTTACGAACACTGAAGCTTTCTTT. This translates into CASSPLVGTGVTNTEAFF.

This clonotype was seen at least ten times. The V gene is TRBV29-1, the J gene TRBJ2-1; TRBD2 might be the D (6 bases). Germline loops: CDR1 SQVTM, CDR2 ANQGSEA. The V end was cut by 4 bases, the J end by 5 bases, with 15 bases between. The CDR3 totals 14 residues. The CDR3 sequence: CSVGGGVANNEQFF. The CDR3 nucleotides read TGCAGCGTTGGGGGCGGGGTTGCGAACAATGAGCAGTTCTTC.

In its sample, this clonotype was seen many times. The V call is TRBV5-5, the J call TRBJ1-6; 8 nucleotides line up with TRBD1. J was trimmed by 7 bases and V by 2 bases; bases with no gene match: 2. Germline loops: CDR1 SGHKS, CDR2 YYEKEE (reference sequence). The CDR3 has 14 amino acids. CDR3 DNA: TGTGCCAGCAGCTTCCCAGGGGGCAATTCACCCCTCCACTTT. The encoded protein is CASSFPGGNSPLHF.

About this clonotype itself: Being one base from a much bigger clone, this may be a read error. CDR3 DNA: TGTGCCAGCAATTACTCGGTTCGCGATACGCAGTATTTT. This gives the protein CASNYSVRDTQYF. The chain links TRBV6-5 to TRBJ2-3; D is undetermined. This CDR3 has 13 amino acids. The V gene's germline CDR1 is MNHEY and CDR2 SVGAGI.

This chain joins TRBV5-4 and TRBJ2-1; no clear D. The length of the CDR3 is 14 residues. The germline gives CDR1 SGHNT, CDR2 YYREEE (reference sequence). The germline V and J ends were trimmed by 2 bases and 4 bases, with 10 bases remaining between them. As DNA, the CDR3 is TGTGCCAGCAGCTTAGGGCAGCTATACAATGAGCAGTTCTTC. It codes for CASSLGQLYNEQFF.

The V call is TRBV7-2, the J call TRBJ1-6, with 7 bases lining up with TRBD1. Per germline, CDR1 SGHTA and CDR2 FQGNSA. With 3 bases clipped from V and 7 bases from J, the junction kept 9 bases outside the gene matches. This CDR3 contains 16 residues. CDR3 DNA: TGTGCCAGCAGCTTTCCCGGCAGGGGGTTCAATTCACCCCTCCACTTT. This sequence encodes CASSFPGRGFNSPLHF.

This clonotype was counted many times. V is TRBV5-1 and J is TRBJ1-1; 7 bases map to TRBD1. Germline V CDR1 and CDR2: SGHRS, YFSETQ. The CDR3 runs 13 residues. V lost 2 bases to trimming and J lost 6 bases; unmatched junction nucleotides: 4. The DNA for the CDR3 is TGCGCCAGCAGCTTAGAGGGGGCCCCTGAAGCTTTCTTT. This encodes CASSLEGAPEAFF.

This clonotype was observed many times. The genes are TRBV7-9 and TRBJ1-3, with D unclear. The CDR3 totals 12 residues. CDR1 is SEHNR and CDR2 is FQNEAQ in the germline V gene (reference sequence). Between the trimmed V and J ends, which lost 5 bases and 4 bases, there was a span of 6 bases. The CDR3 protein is CASSQTGNTIYF. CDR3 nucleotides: TGTGCCAGCAGCCAGACAGGAAACACCATATATTTT.

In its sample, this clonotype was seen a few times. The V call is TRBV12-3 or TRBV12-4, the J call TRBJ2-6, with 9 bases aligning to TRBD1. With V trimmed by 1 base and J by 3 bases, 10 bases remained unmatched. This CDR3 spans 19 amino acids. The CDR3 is CASSLVNNRGRRGANVLTF. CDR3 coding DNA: TGTGCCAGCAGTTTAGTGAACAACAGGGGGCGACGTGGGGCCAACGTCCTGACTTTC.

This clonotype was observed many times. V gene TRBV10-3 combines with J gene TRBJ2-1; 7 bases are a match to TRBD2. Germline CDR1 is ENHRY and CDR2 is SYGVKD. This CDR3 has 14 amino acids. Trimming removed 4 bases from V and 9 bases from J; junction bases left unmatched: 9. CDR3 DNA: TGTGCCATCAGTGTCGGGGGGACCACAAGTGAGCAGTTCTTC. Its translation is CAISVGGTTSEQFF.

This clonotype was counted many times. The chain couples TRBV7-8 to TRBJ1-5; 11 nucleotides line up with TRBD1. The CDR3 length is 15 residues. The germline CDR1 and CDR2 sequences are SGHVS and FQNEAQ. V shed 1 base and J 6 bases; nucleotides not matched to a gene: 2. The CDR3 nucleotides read TGTGCCAGCAGCTTAGACGGGACAGGGGGTCAGCCCCAGCATTTT. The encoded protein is CASSLDGTGGQPQHF. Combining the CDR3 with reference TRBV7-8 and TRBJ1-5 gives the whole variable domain GAGVSQSPRYKVAKRGQDVALRCDPISGHVSLFWYQQALGQGPEFLTYFQNEAQLDKSGLPSDRFFAERPEGSVSTLKIQRTQQEDSAVYLCASSLDGTGGQPQHFGDGTRLSIL.

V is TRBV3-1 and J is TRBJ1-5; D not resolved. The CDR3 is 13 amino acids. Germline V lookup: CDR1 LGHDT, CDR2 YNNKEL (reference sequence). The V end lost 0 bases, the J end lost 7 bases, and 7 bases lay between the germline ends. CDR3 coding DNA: TGTGCCAGCAGCCAAGACATGATCCAGCCCCAGCATTTT. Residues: CASSQDMIQPQHF.

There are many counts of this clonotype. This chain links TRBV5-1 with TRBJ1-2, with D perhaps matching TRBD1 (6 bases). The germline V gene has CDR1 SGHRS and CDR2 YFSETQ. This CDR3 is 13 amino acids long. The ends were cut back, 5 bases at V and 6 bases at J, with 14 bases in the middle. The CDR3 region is CASSPHGQHGYTF. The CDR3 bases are TGCGCCAGCAGTCCCCACGGACAGCATGGCTACACCTTC.

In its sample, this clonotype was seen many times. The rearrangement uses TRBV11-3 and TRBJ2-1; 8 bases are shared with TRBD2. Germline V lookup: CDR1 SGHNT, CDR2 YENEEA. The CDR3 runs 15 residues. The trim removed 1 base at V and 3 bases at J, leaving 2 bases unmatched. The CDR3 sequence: CASSLVAGSYNEQFF. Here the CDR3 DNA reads TGTGCCAGCAGCTTAGTAGCGGGGAGCTACAATGAGCAGTTCTTC.

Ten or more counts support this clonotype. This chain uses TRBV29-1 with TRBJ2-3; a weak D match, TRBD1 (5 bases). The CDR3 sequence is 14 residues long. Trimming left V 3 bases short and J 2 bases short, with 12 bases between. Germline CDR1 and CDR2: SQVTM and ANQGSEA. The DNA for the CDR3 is TGCAGCGTTGACGCTCGACAGTACACAGATACGCAGTATTTT. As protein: CSVDARQYTDTQYF.

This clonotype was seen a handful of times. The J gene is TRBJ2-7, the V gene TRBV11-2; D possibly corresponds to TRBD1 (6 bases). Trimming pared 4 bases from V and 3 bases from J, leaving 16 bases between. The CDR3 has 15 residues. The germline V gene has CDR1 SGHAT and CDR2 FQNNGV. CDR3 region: CASSSSGTLHYEQYF. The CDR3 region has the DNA TGTGCCAGCAGCTCCTCCGGGACACTTCACTACGAGCAGTACTTC.

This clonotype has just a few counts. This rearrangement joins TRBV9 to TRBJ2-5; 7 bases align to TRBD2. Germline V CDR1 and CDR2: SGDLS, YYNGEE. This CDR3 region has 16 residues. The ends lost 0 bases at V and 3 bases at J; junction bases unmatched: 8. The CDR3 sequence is CASSVGAASGEETQYF. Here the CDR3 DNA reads TGTGCCAGCAGCGTAGGGGCAGCTAGCGGAGAAGAGACCCAGTACTTC.

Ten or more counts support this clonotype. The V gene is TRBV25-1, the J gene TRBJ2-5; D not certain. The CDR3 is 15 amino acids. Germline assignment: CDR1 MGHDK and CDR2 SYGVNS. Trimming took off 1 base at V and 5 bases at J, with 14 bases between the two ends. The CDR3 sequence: CASSESGRMGETQYF. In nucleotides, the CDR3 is TGTGCCAGCAGTGAATCCGGGCGGATGGGGGAGACCCAGTACTTC.

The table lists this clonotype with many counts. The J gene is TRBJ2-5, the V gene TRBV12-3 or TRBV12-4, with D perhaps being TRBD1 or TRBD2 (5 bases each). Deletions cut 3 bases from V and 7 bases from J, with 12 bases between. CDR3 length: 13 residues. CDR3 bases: TGTGCCAGCAGTTTCACTAGGGGTGCGACCCAGTACTTC. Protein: CASSFTRGATQYF.

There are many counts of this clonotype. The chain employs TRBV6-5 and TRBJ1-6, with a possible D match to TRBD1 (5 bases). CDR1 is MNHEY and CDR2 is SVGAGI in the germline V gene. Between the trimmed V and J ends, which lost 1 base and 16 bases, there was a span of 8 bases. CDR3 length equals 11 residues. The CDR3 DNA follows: TGTGCCAGCAGTTACTTCGGACAACTCCACTTT. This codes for CASSYFGQLHF.